These T cell receptor beta chains were read from a single sample in a study of T cells after posttransplantation cyclophosphamide. Repertoires were generated with immunoSEQ multiplex PCR, while TCRdb's copy carries only in-frame clones and drops some. In total the sample includes some 39,000 clones, none of them seen once. The source material was PBMCs. The receptors stem from a girl between 10 and 17 years old in good health, CMV-negative, and a related stem cell transplant donor. CDR3s include the opening cysteine and the closing phenylalanine or tryptophan. A D gene is named only where the DNA matches it firmly. The listing skips clone size in some rows; elsewhere it reads once, few, many or a size class.

TRBJ2-7 | TRBV5-1 | . | many | CASSLARGQYEQYF | TGCGCCAGCAGCTTGGCCAGGGGCCAATACGAGCAGTACTTC
TRBJ2-1 | TRBV7-8 | TRBD2 | few | CASSTRLAGVDEQFF | TGTGCCAGCAGTACGAGACTAGCGGGCGTCGATGAGCAGTTCTTC
TRBJ1-2 | TRBV19 | . | many | CASSSVRGYTF | TGTGCCAGTAGTTCGGTACGTGGCTACACCTTC
TRBJ2-5 | TRBV4-1 | . | . | CASSQEAVLQETQYF | TGCGCCAGCAGCCAAGAGGCGGTGCTACAAGAGACCCAGTACTTC
TRBJ2-2 | TRBV6-6 | . | many | CASSLQGRTGELFF | TGTGCCAGCAGTTTACAGGGACGGACCGGGGAGCTGTTTTTT
TRBJ2-7 | TRBV6-1 | . | . | CASSGRTLSYEQYF | TGTGCCAGCAGTGGCCGAACGCTAAGCTACGAGCAGTACTTC
TRBJ1-1 | TRBV20-1 | . | many | CSASYNTEAFF | TGCAGTGCTAGTTATAACACTGAAGCTTTCTTT
TRBJ2-1 | TRBV27 | TRBD2 | few | CASSSPGGYNEQFF | TGTGCCAGCAGTTCGCCCGGGGGGTACAATGAGCAGTTCTTC
TRBJ1-2 | TRBV28 | . | . | CASTGYGGYTF | TGTGCCAGTACAGGGTATGGTGGCTACACCTTC
TRBJ1-5 | TRBV7-9 | . | many | CASSLGSGGEGQPQHF | TGTGCCAGCAGCTTAGGTTCAGGAGGGGAGGGTCAGCCCCAGCATTTT
TRBJ1-2 | TRBV7-9 | TRBD1 | many | CASSPNYRTGTGYGYTF | TGTGCCAGCAGCCCCAACTACCGGACCGGGACAGGGTATGGCTACACCTTC
TRBJ1-1 | TRBV6-1 | . | many | CASSRQTEAFF | TGTGCCAGCAGTCGACAGACTGAAGCTTTCTTT
TRBJ1-2 | TRBV7-8 | . | many | CASSLGAGHVYGYTF | TGTGCCAGCAGCTTAGGGGCAGGGCATGTCTATGGCTACACCTTC
TRBJ1-1 | TRBV21-1 | . | many | CASSSRGQVNTEAFF | TGTGCCAGCAGCAGCCGTGGACAGGTGAACACTGAAGCTTTCTTT
TRBJ2-1 | TRBV4-1 | TRBD2 | many | CASRGLAGGAYNEQFF | TGCGCCAGCAGGGGACTAGCGGGAGGGGCCTACAATGAGCAGTTCTTC
TRBJ1-6 | TRBV28 | TRBD1 | many | CASSLKLGQGIDSPLHF | TGTGCCAGCAGTTTAAAGTTGGGACAGGGGATCGATTCACCCCTCCACTTT
TRBJ2-3 | TRBV30 | TRBD1 | few | CAWSPDRGTDTQYF | TGTGCCTGGAGTCCGGACAGGGGCACAGATACGCAGTATTTT
TRBJ1-1 | TRBV19 | . | many | CASSIVPGSEAFF | TGTGCCAGTAGTATAGTTCCAGGGTCGGAAGCTTTCTTT
TRBJ2-7 | TRBV28 | TRBD1 | many | CASRTGGASYEQYF | TGTGCCAGCAGGACAGGGGGTGCTTCCTACGAGCAGTACTTC
TRBJ1-2 | TRBV9 | TRBD1 | many | CASSPRQGMNYGYTF | TGTGCCAGCAGCCCCCGACAGGGGATGAACTATGGCTACACCTTC
TRBJ1-5 | TRBV6-5 | TRBD1 | many | CASSYGDRDSNQPQHF | TGTGCCAGCAGTTACGGGGACAGGGATAGCAATCAGCCCCAGCATTTT
TRBJ1-5 | TRBV15 | . | many | CATTPDSHSNQPQHF | TGTGCCACCACTCCGGACAGCCATAGCAATCAGCCCCAGCATTTT
TRBJ2-7 | TRBV30 | . | many | CALEKRSQGYEQYF | TGTGCCCTCGAAAAGAGATCGCAGGGCTACGAGCAGTACTTC
TRBJ2-7 | TRBV27 | TRBD1 | . | CASALGTGVYEQYF | TGTGCCAGCGCCCTGGGGACAGGGGTGTACGAGCAGTACTTC
TRBJ1-3 | TRBV7-9 | TRBD1 | many | CASSLPGQASGNTIYF | TGTGCCAGCAGCTTACCTGGACAGGCATCTGGAAACACCATATATTTT
TRBJ1-3 | TRBV10-1 | . | many | CARLRGAGNTIYF | TGCGCCAGGCTACGGGGGGCCGGAAACACCATATATTTT
TRBJ1-6 | TRBV7-9 | . | . | CASSYTQTGPSYNSPLHF | TGTGCCAGCAGCTACACACAGACAGGTCCCTCCTATAATTCACCCCTCCACTTT
TRBJ1-2 | TRBV20-1 | . | many | CSALNSYGYTF | TGCAGTGCCTTAAACTCATATGGCTACACCTTC
TRBJ1-1 | TRBV5-1 | . | many | CASSDSPGHHTEAFF | TGCGCCAGCAGCGACTCTCCGGGACACCACACTGAAGCTTTCTTT
TRBJ1-5 | TRBV19 | TRBD1 | many | CASSRREQGVNQPQHF | TGTGCCAGTAGTAGAAGAGAACAGGGGGTCAATCAGCCCCAGCATTTT
TRBJ1-6 | TRBV5-6 | . | many | CASSSSSSPLHF | TGTGCCAGCAGCTCCTCTTCTTCACCCCTCCACTTT
TRBJ1-2 | TRBV11-2 | . | many | CASSLGSEVTYGYTF | TGTGCCAGCAGCTTAGGGAGTGAAGTAACCTATGGCTACACCTTC
TRBJ2-5 | TRBV7-9 | TRBD2 | . | CASSLEGTRETQYF | TGTGCCAGCAGCTTAGAGGGGACTAGGGAGACCCAGTACTTC
TRBJ2-1 | TRBV5-1 | . | few | CASSPLGSGYNEQFF | TGCGCCAGCAGCCCCCTGGGGAGCGGGTACAATGAGCAGTTCTTC
TRBJ1-3 | TRBV10-3 | TRBD1 | many | CAIRPGQGSDSPGNTIYF | TGTGCCATCCGCCCCGGACAGGGATCTGATTCGCCCGGAAACACCATATATTTT